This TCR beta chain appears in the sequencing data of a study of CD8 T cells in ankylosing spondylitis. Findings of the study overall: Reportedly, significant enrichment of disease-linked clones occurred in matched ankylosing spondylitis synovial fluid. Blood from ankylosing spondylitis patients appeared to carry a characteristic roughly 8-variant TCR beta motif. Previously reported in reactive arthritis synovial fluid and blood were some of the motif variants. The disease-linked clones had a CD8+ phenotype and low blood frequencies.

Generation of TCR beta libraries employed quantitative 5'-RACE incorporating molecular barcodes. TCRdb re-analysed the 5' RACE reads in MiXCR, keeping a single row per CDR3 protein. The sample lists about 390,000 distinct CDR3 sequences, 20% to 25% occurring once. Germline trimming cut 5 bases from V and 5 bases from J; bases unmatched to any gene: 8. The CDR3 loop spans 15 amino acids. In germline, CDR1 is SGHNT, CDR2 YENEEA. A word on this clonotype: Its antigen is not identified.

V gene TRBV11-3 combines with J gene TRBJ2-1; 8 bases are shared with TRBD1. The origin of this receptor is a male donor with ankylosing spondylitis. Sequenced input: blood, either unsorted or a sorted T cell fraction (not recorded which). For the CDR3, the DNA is TGTGCCAGCAGCCCGCGACAGGGGTCGGACAATGAGCAGTTCTTC. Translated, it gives CASSPRQGSDNEQFF.